This TCR beta chain is from a study of human T cells and chemical hapten exposure. About the study: Donors were sensitized with 2% DPC on the upper inner arm. Scalp application of diphenylcyclopropenone was performed weekly in patients across the entire roughly 25-week study.

Time point noted: patch test 3, about 24 weeks after DPC sensitization. Treatment defined: therapeutic diphenylcyclopropenone sensitization with weekly scalp DPC. Patch tests were applied only after blood draws. The CDR3 spans 14 residues. CDR1 is ENHRY and CDR2 is SYGVKD in the germline V gene. V gave up 0 bases and J gave up 5 bases, with 10 bases separating them. Using its own MiXCR run on the RACE reads, TCRdb lists one record per CDR3 protein. In the table there are 150,000 to 200,000 distinct CDR3 sequences, approximately 30% of which are singletons. The sequencing here drew on whole blood, taken in connection with sensitization to the hapten diphenylcyclopropenone (DPC). The clonotype comes from a young woman with alopecia areata. Some clones in this sample may be carry-over from other donors' samples. The chain employs TRBV10-3 and TRBJ2-5; no definite D call. The CDR3 DNA is TGTGCCATCAGTGAGTCATCCCTGGGGGAGACCCAGTACTTC. Translating it yields CAISESSLGETQYF.